This entry lists 19 T cell receptor beta chains sequenced from one sample in a study of blood T cell repertoires in COVID-19 (dated by TCRdb to 2020 to 2022). The library was built by means of the immunoSEQ multiplex PCR assay. TCRdb took this table from immuneACCESS and kept in-frame rearrangements with V and J called. Such tables lack part of the clones; where checked against another copy, unresolved V genes explain under half of the gap, and the rest is unexplained. Recorded for this sample are some 120,000 clones; around 78% of them occurred a single time. Roughly a tenth of the sample is held by the ten biggest clonotypes. Sequencing used peripheral blood. The receptors stem from a human donor in a cohort sampled during active COVID-19.

The chain carries TRBV30 and TRBJ1-3; D is ambiguous. CDR3 length equals 12 residues. The germline V gene encodes CDR1 GTSNPN and CDR2 SVGIG (reference sequence). The V end lost 3 bases, the J end lost 4 bases, and 7 bases lay between the germline ends. The CDR3 nucleotides read TGTGCCTGGAGGGTAGAAGGAAACACCATATATTTT. It codes for CAWRVEGNTIYF.

V usage is TRBV5-1 and J usage is TRBJ2-5; the D gene is possibly TRBD2 (5 bases). The germline gives CDR1 SGHRS, CDR2 YFSETQ. Between the trimmed V and J ends, which lost 0 bases and 3 bases, there was a span of 9 bases. The CDR3 runs 14 residues. CDR3 sequence: CASSLAGKKETQYF. CDR3 DNA sequence: TGCGCCAGCAGCTTGGCGGGAAAAAAAGAGACCCAGTACTTC.

The chain links TRBV28 to TRBJ1-5; 9 nucleotides align to TRBD1. The CDR3 extends over 15 amino acids. The trim removed 3 bases at V and 5 bases at J, leaving 5 bases unmatched. The V gene's germline CDR1 is MDHEN and CDR2 SYDVKM. The CDR3 spells CASSLGTGFYQPQHF. For the CDR3, the DNA is TGTGCCAGCAGTTTGGGGACAGGGTTTTATCAGCCCCAGCATTTT.

The chain joins TRBV6-4 to TRBJ1-1; 9 bases line up with TRBD1. The CDR3 has 13 amino acids. Germline loops: CDR1 MRHNA, CDR2 SNTAGT. V shed 6 bases and J 11 bases; nucleotides not matched to a gene: 10. The DNA of the CDR3 is TGTGCCAGCAGGGAAAACCGGGACAGGGATGCTTTCTTT. Protein: CASRENRDRDAFF.

This chain joins TRBV6-2 or TRBV6-3 and TRBJ1-5; TRBD1 matches at 7 bases. V was clipped by 3 bases and J by 12 bases; unmatched bases: 2. The germline V gene has CDR1 MNHEY and CDR2 SVGEGT. The CDR3 covers 11 residues. Here the CDR3 reads CASSYTGDQHF. The CDR3 DNA is TGTGCCAGCAGTTATACAGGGGACCAGCATTTT.

V gene TRBV6-5 combines with J gene TRBJ1-2; TRBD1 matches 7 bases. In germline, CDR1 is MNHEY, CDR2 SVGAGI. CDR3 length equals 15 residues. After removal of 5 bases from V and 3 bases from J, the junction contained 9 bases not matched to a gene. CDR3 sequence (DNA): TGTGCCAGCAGTCGACCGGGACAGCCTCACTATGGCTACACCTTC. Encoded protein: CASSRPGQPHYGYTF.

V gene TRBV10-2 combines with J gene TRBJ1-1; TRBD1 matches at 7 bases. The germline V gene encodes CDR1 WSHSY and CDR2 SAAADI. The CDR3 loop spans 13 amino acids. V was clipped by 10 bases and J by 2 bases; unmatched bases: 7. The CDR3 sequence: CANSRQGNTEAFF. In nucleotides, the CDR3 is TGCGCCAACAGCCGACAGGGTAACACTGAAGCTTTCTTT.

The chain links TRBV18 to TRBJ2-1; TRBD2 agrees at 9 bases. Trimming at V came to 4 bases and at J to 5 bases, leaving 6 bases not matched to a gene. This CDR3 spans 15 amino acids. Looked up from germline, CDR1 is KGHSH and CDR2 is LQKENI. The CDR3 coding sequence is TGTGCCAGCTCACGAGGGATAGCGGGGGACAATGAGCAGTTCTTC. The encoded protein is CASSRGIAGDNEQFF.

This chain connects TRBV28 to TRBJ1-4; unclear D gene. V lost 5 bases and J lost 0, with 10 bases in between. There are 15 residues in the CDR3. The germline V gene encodes CDR1 MDHEN and CDR2 SYDVKM. CDR3 loop: CASSPEGATNEKLFF. The CDR3 bases are TGTGCCAGCAGTCCGGAGGGTGCAACTAATGAAAAACTGTTTTTT.

This sequence joins TRBV5-1 and TRBJ2-7; D is perhaps TRBD1 (7 bases). Germline V lookup: CDR1 SGHRS, CDR2 YFSETQ. Trimming took 4 bases from V and 3 from J, leaving 20 bases between them. The CDR3 sequence is 16 residues long. As DNA, the CDR3 is TGCGCCAGCAGCCCACGGATGCAGGGGGGAAGCTACGAGCAGTACTTC. This gives the protein CASSPRMQGGSYEQYF.

The gene calls are TRBV6-5 and TRBJ1-1, with a tentative D call TRBD1 (5 bases). V lost 8 bases, J lost 6 bases, and 10 bases lay in between. The CDR3 sequence is 11 residues long. Per the germline V gene, CDR1 is MNHEY and CDR2 is SVGAGI. CDR3 amino acids: CASGGVSEAFF. In DNA form, the CDR3 reads TGTGCCAGCGGGGGGGTATCTGAAGCTTTCTTT.

The genes are TRBV19 and TRBJ2-7; the D gene is possibly TRBD1 (5 bases). Germline values: CDR1 LNHDA, CDR2 SQIVND (reference sequence). V was trimmed by 5 bases and J by 0 bases, leaving 17 bases between them. The CDR3 loop spans 16 amino acids. CDR3 sequence: CASSYDSSLLSYEQYF. In nucleotides, the CDR3 is TGTGCCAGTAGTTATGACAGTTCCCTCCTCTCCTACGAGCAGTACTTC.

The V call is TRBV5-5, the J call TRBJ1-1; D gene ambiguous. Germline V gene lookup returns CDR1 SGHKS and CDR2 YYEKEE (reference sequence). The CDR3 has 13 amino acids. The ends were cut back, 1 base at V and 2 bases at J, with 6 bases in the middle. The chain's CDR3 is CASSLNSNTEAFF. As DNA, the CDR3 is TGTGCCAGCAGCTTGAACAGCAACACTGAAGCTTTCTTT.

The rearrangement uses TRBV5-1 and TRBJ2-5, with 10 bases matching TRBD1. CDR1 SGHRS and CDR2 YFSETQ come from the germline V gene. The V segment lost 2 bases and the J segment 3 bases; nucleotides outside the gene matches: 4. There are 15 residues in the CDR3. The CDR3 bases are TGCGCCAGCAGCTTTCCCGGGACAGGGGAAGAGACCCAGTACTTC. It specifies CASSFPGTGEETQYF.

V and J are TRBV5-4 and TRBJ1-1, with 7 bases lining up with TRBD1. Per the germline V gene, CDR1 is SGHNT and CDR2 is YYREEE (reference sequence). Trimming removed 0 bases from V and 7 bases from J; junction bases left unmatched: 3. This CDR3 is 13 amino acids long. The CDR3 DNA follows: TGTGCCAGCAGCTTGGGACAGGGCAGTGAAGCTTTCTTT. Its protein is CASSLGQGSEAFF.

V usage is TRBV21-1 and J usage is TRBJ2-5; the table's D call TRBD2 went unverified against the DNA. TRBV21-1 is described as a pseudogene. The CDR3 loop spans 13 amino acids. CDR3 in DNA: TGTGCCAGCAGCAACCCCGGGGTGGAGACCCAGTACTTC. It codes for CASSNPGVETQYF.

The rearrangement joins TRBV7-9 to TRBJ2-1; 10 positions match TRBD2. V lost 2 bases to trimming and J lost 4 bases; unmatched junction nucleotides: 11. This CDR3 is 18 amino acids long. Germline-derived CDR1 and CDR2 are SEHNR and FQNEAQ (reference sequence). In nucleotides, the CDR3 is TGTGCCAGCAGCTTACTCGTCGGCCAGCGGGGGGGTTACAATGAGCAGTTCTTC. Its protein is CASSLLVGQRGGYNEQFF.

The chain uses TRBV19 and TRBJ1-6; D is unclear. CDR1 is LNHDA, CDR2 SQIVND, per germline (reference sequence). Trimming took off 3 bases at V and 7 bases at J, with 16 bases between the two ends. This CDR3 region has 16 residues. The DNA of the CDR3 is TGTGCCAGTAGTATTATAGGTACGGGTGGAAATTCACCCCTCCACTTT. Amino acid sequence: CASSIIGTGGNSPLHF.

The V gene is TRBV4-1, the J gene TRBJ1-2; 7 bases fit TRBD1. The CDR3 loop spans 15 amino acids. In germline, CDR1 is MGHRA, CDR2 YSYEKL. V shed 0 bases, J shed 4 bases, and the junction held 5 bases outside the gene matches. CDR3 bases: TGCGCCAGCAGCCAAGAAGAGGGGGCTGGCTATGGCTACACCTTC. Protein product: CASSQEEGAGYGYTF.